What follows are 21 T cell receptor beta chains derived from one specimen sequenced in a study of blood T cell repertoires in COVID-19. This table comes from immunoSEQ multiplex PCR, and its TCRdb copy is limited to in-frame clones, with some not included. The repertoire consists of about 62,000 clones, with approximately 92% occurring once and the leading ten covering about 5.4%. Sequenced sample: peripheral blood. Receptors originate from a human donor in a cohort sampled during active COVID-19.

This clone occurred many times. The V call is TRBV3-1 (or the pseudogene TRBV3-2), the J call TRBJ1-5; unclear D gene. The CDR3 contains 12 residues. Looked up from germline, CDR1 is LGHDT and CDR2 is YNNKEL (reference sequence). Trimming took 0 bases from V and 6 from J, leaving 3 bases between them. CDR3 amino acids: CASSQDRQPQHF. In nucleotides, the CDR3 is TGTGCCAGCAGCCAAGATCGTCAGCCCCAGCATTTT.

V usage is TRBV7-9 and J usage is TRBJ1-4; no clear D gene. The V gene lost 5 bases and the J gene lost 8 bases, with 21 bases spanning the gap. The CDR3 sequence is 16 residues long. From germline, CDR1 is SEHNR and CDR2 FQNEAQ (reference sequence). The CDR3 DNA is TGTGCCAGCAGCCCGGCGGGTAGTGGCCTGAGGGAAAAACTGTTTTTT. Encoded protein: CASSPAGSGLREKLFF.

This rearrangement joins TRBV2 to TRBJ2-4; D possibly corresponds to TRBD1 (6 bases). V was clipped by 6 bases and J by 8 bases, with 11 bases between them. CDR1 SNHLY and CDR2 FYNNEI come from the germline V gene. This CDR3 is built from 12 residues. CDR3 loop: CASRQGIDIQYF. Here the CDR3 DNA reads TGTGCCAGCAGGCAGGGGATCGACATTCAGTACTTC.

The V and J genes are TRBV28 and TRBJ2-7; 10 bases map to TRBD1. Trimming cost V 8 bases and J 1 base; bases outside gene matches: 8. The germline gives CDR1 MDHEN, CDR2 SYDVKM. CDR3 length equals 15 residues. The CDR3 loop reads CASRPPGQGSYEQYF. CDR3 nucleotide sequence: TGTGCCAGCCGACCCCCGGGACAGGGGTCCTACGAGCAGTACTTC.

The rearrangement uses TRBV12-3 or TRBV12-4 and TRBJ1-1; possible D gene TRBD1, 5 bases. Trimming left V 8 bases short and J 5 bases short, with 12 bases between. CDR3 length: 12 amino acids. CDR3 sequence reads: CASFQGGTEAFF. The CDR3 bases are TGTGCCAGCTTCCAGGGAGGGACTGAAGCTTTCTTT.

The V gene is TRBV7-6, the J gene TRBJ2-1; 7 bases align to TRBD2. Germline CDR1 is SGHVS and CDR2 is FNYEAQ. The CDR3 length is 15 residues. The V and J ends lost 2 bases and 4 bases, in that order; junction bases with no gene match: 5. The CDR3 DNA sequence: TGTGCCAGCAGCTTAAACACGGGACTATACAATGAGCAGTTCTTC. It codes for CASSLNTGLYNEQFF.

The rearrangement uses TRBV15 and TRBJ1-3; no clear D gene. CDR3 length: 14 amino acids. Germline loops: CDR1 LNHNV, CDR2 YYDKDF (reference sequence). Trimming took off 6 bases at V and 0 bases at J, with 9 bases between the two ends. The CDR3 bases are TGTGCCACCAGGGCCAGCGACTCTGGAAACACCATATATTTT. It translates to CATRASDSGNTIYF.

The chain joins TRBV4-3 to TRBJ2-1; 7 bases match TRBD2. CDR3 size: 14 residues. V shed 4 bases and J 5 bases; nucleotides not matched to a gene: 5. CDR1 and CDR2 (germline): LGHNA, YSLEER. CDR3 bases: TGCGCCAGCAGCCCGGGACTAAGTCACAATGAGCAGTTCTTC. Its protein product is CASSPGLSHNEQFF.

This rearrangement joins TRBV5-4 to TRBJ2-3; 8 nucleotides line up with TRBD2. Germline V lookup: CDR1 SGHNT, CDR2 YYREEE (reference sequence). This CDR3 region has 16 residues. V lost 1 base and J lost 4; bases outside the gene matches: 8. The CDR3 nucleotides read TGTGCCAGCAGCTTGCAAGCGGGAGAGGGACCAGATACGCAGTATTTT. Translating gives CASSLQAGEGPDTQYF.

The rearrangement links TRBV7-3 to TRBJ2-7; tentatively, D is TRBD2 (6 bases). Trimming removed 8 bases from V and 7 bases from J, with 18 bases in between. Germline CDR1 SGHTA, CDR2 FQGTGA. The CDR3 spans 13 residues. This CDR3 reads CASSPGRKEEQYF. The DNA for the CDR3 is TGTGCCAGCTCACCGGGGAGGAAGGAGGAGCAGTACTTC. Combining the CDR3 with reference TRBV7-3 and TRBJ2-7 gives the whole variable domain GAGVSQTPSNKVTEKGKYVELRCDPISGHTALYWYRQSLGQGPEFLIYFQGTGAADDSGLPNDRFFAVRPEGSVSTLKIQRTERGDSAVYLCASSPGRKEEQYFGPGTRLTVT.

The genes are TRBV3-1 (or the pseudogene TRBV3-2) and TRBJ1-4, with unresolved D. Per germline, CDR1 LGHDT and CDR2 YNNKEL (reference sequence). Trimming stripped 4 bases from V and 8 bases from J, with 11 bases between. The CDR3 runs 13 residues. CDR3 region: CASSPGSVEKLFF. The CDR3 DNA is TGTGCCAGCAGCCCCGGGTCGGTCGAAAAACTGTTTTTT.

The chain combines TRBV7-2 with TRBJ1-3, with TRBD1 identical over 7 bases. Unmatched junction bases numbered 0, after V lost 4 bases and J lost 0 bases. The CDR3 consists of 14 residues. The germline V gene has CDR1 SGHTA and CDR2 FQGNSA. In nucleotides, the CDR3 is TGTGCCAGCAGCTCAGGGGGCTCTGGAAACACCATATATTTT. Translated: CASSSGGSGNTIYF.

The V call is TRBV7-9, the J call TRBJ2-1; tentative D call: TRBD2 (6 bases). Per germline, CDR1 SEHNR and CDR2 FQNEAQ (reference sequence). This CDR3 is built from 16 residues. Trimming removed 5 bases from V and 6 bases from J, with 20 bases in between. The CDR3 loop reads CASSTPGIAVGNEQFF. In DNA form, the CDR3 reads TGTGCCAGCAGCACTCCTGGAATAGCGGTTGGCAATGAGCAGTTCTTC.

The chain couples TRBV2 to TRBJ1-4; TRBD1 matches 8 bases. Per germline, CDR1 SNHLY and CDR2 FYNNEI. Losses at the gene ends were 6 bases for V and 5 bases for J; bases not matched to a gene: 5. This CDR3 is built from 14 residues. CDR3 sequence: CASRGQVSNEKLFF. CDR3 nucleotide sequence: TGTGCCAGCAGGGGACAGGTGTCGAATGAAAAACTGTTTTTT.

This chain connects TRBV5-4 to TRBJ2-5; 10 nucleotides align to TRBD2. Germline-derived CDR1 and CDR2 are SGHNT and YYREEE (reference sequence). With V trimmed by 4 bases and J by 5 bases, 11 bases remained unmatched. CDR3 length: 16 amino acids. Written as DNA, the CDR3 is TGTGCCAGCAGCCCCGAGCGGGGGGGCCGAGGTGAGACCCAGTACTTC. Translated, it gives CASSPERGGRGETQYF.

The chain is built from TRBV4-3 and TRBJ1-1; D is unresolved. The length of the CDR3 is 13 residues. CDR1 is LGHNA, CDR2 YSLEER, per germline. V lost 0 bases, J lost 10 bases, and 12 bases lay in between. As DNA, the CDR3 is TGCGCCAGCAGCCAAGATAACCACAGCGGAGCTTTCTTT. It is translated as CASSQDNHSGAFF.

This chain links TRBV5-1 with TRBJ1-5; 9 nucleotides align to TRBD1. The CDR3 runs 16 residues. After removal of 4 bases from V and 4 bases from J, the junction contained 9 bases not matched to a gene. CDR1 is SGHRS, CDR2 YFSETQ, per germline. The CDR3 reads CASSPGGQGENQPQHF. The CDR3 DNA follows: TGCGCCAGCAGCCCGGGGGGACAGGGAGAAAATCAGCCCCAGCATTTT.

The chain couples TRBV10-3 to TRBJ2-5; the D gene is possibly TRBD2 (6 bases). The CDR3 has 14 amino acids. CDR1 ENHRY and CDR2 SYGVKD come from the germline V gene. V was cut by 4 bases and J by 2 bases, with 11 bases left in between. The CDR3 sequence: CAISGRDSQETQYF. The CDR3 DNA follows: TGTGCCATCAGTGGCCGGGACTCACAAGAGACCCAGTACTTC.

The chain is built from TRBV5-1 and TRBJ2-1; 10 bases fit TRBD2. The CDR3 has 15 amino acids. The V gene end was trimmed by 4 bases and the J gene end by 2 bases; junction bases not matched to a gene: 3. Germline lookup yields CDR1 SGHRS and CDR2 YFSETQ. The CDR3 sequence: CASSLGTSAYNEQFF. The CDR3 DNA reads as TGCGCCAGCAGCCTGGGGACTAGCGCCTACAATGAGCAGTTCTTC. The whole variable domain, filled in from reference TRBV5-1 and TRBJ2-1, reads KAGVTQTPRYLIKTRGQQVTLSCSPISGHRSVSWYQQTPGQGLQFLFEYFSETQRNKGNFPGRFSGRQFSNSRSEMNVSTLELGDSALYLCASSLGTSAYNEQFFGPGTRLTVL.

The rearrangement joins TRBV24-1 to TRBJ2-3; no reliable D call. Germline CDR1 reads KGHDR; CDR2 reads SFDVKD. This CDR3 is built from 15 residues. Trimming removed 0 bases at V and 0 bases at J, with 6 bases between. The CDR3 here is CATSDLKASTDTQYF. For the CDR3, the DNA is TGTGCCACCAGTGATTTGAAAGCTAGCACAGATACGCAGTATTTT.

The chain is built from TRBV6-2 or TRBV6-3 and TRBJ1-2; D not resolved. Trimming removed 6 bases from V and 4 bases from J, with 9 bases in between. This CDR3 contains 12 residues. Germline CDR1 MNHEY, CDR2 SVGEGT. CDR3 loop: CASSPELYGYTF. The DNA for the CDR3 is TGTGCCAGCAGCCCCGAGCTCTATGGCTACACCTTC.